What follows are 10 T cell receptor beta chains derived from one specimen sequenced in a study of cytotoxic CD8 clonotypes in ibrutinib-treated CLL. TCRdb keeps only in-frame clones here, not all; method: immunoSEQ multiplex PCR. The sample has about 63,000 clones, more than 70% seen once. This sample comprised PBMCs, obtained after 12 months of ibrutinib treatment. All receptors derive from a human donor with chronic lymphocytic leukemia.

This chain joins TRBV5-1 and TRBJ2-3; TRBD1 might be the D (5 bases). Trimming took off 5 bases at V and 0 bases at J, with 16 bases between the two ends. CDR1 is SGHRS and CDR2 is YFSETQ in the germline V gene. This CDR3 comprises 16 residues. The CDR3 sequence is CASRFQGGTSTDTQYF. For the CDR3, the DNA is TGCGCCAGCAGATTTCAGGGCGGAACTAGCACAGATACGCAGTATTTT.

This clone was detected only a few times. J is TRBJ2-7 and V is TRBV30; D is possibly TRBD2 (5 bases). The CDR3 runs to 13 residues. Looked up from germline, CDR1 is GTSNPN and CDR2 is SVGIG (reference sequence). V gave up 5 bases and J gave up 3 bases, with 14 bases separating them. The CDR3 DNA reads as TGTGCCTGGGGCGGAGGACTCTACTACGAGCAGTACTTC. This translates into CAWGGGLYYEQYF.

The J gene is TRBJ2-7, the V gene TRBV29-1; tentatively, D is TRBD1 or TRBD2 (6 bases each). CDR1 and CDR2 from the germline V gene are SQVTM and ANQGSEA. The CDR3 runs to 13 residues. The V end lost 5 bases, the J end lost 1 base, and 12 bases lay between the germline ends. CDR3 region: CSVSQGRSYEQYF. The DNA for the CDR3 is TGCAGCGTTAGTCAGGGGAGGTCCTACGAGCAGTACTTC.

Only a few counts were recorded for this clone. V is TRBV5-4 and J is TRBJ2-2; D is undetermined. The germline gives CDR1 SGHNT, CDR2 YYREEE (reference sequence). The CDR3 has 14 residues. Deletions cut 1 base from V and 0 bases from J, with 4 bases between. Here the CDR3 DNA reads TGTGCCAGCAGCTTGAATCCGAACACCGGGGAGCTGTTTTTT. It is translated as CASSLNPNTGELFF.

The chain joins TRBV5-4 to TRBJ2-1, with no clear D. Germline V gene sequence: CDR1 SGHNT, CDR2 YYREEE (reference sequence). The CDR3 length is 15 residues. V was pared by 2 bases and J by 8 bases, with 17 bases between. CDR3 nucleotides: TGTGCCAGCAGCTTCCGGGTGTCGGGTCCGGATGAGCAGTTCTTC. Amino acid sequence: CASSFRVSGPDEQFF.

The chain joins TRBV10-3 to TRBJ1-5; no reliable D call. The CDR3 covers 12 residues. In germline, CDR1 is ENHRY, CDR2 SYGVKD. Trimming pared 5 bases from V and 4 bases from J, leaving 6 bases between. The CDR3 DNA follows: TGTGCCATCAGTACTTCGAATCAGCCCCAGCATTTT. Protein product: CAISTSNQPQHF.

The CDR3 region is CAIGGISPYEQYF. Written as DNA, the CDR3 is TGCGCCATCGGGGGCATATCGCCCTACGAGCAGTACTTC. This chain joins TRBV10-2 and TRBJ2-7; D possibly uses TRBD1 or TRBD2 (6 bases each). Germline CDR1 reads WSHSY; CDR2 reads SAAADI. CDR3 length: 13 residues. Between the trimmed V and J ends, which lost 10 bases and 2 bases, there was a span of 15 bases.

V usage is TRBV14 and J usage is TRBJ2-1, with D possibly TRBD2 on 6 matching bases. The CDR3 extends over 16 amino acids. CDR1 and CDR2 (germline): SGHDN, FVKESK. Trimming shortened V by 3 bases and J by 3 bases, and 15 bases separated the two germline ends. CDR3 sequence: CASSQAPGEGYNEQFF. The CDR3 bases are TGTGCCAGCAGCCAGGCCCCGGGAGAGGGCTACAATGAGCAGTTCTTC.

J is TRBJ2-6 and V is TRBV6-5, with D unclear. V lost 9 bases and J 4 bases, leaving 7 bases between the germline ends. The germline V gene has CDR1 MNHEY and CDR2 SVGAGI. This CDR3 has 12 amino acids. The CDR3 loop reads CASRSGANVLTF. DNA of the CDR3: TGTGCCAGTCGATCCGGGGCCAACGTCCTGACTTTC.

The gene calls are TRBV6-1 and TRBJ2-7; the D is unclear. Germline-derived CDR1 and CDR2 are MNHNS and SASEGT. V lost 2 bases and J 5 bases, leaving 7 bases between the germline ends. The CDR3 has 12 amino acids. The CDR3 nucleotides read TGTGCCAGCAGTGAATTCATAAACGAGCAGTACTTC. As protein: CASSEFINEQYF.